This TCR beta chain was sequenced in a study of early T cells in non-severe SARS-CoV-2 infection. Study at large: From unsorted whole blood, bulk RNA was sequenced, and the chains remained unpaired. The study, taken as a whole, reports: Clonotype matching in VDJdb favored anti-spike CD8 responses and did not capture private and CD4 specificities.

Trimming cost V 3 bases and J 8 bases, with 7 bases left between them. The CDR3 runs 12 residues. The germline CDR1 and CDR2 sequences are MNHNY and SVGAGI (reference sequence). Attachment of unique molecular identifiers to individual cDNA molecules was performed. TCRdb re-analysed the 5' RACE reads in MiXCR, keeping a single row per CDR3 protein. The sample has tens of thousands of distinct CDR3 sequences, around 7% seen once. In its sample, this clonotype was seen a few times. Its antigen is as yet unknown. Sequences were derived from whole blood, sampled at baseline. The chain is built from TRBV6-6 and TRBJ1-4; D is ambiguous. The clonotype originates from an adult who was a healthcare worker with PCR-confirmed SARS-CoV-2 infection or an uninfected control (not recorded which). In nucleotides, the CDR3 is TGTGCCAGCAGTTATTCTCGGGAAAAACTGTTTTTT. Amino acids: CASSYSREKLFF.